These T cell receptor beta chains were read from a single sample in a study of T cell repertoires in cytomegalovirus infection. TCRdb re-analysed the reads in MiXCR, keeping a single row per CDR3 protein. The table lists 650,000 to 900,000 distinct CDR3 sequences, roughly 28% of them singletons. The antigens for these receptors are not known. Here the sequenced sample was cultured CD8+ T cells from PBMCs, taken from culture after CMV antigen stimulation. Receptors originate from a human donor in good health (CMV status not recorded). Some clones in this sample may be carry-over from other donors' samples. The CDR3 runs from the conserved cysteine through the conserved F or W. A D gene is named only where the DNA matches it firmly. Clone size is stated in some rows and not others, as once, few, many or a class when expanded.

abundance: once
j_gene: TRBJ2-7
v_gene: TRBV29-1
d_gene: TRBD2
CDR3nt: TGCAGCGTGGAGAGACCCGGGACTAGCGGGGGCCTACACCCTCCCTACGAGCAGTACTTC
CDR3aa: CSVERPGTSGGLHPPYEQYF

abundance: -
j_gene: TRBJ1-1
v_gene: TRBV27
d_gene: -
CDR3nt: TGTGCCAGCGGCGCGCCAGAAGCTTTCTTT
CDR3aa: CASGAPEAFF

abundance: few
j_gene: TRBJ2-3
v_gene: TRBV12-3/TRBV12-4
d_gene: TRBD2
CDR3nt: TGTGCCAGCAGCGATCACGGACTAGCGGGGGCCCCTCGAGGGGATACGCAGTATTTT
CDR3aa: CASSDHGLAGAPRGDTQYF

abundance: few
j_gene: TRBJ2-1
v_gene: TRBV11-2
d_gene: -
CDR3nt: TGTGCCAGCAGACAAGGGGGGGGTTACAATGAGCAGTTCTTC
CDR3aa: CASRQGGGYNEQFF

abundance: -
j_gene: TRBJ1-6
v_gene: TRBV10-2
d_gene: -
CDR3nt: TGCGCCAGCAGTGAGGCGGCCTGGGGGTCACCCCTCCACTTT
CDR3aa: CASSEAAWGSPLHF

abundance: many
j_gene: TRBJ1-1
v_gene: TRBV7-8
d_gene: -
CDR3nt: TGTGCCAGCAGCTTCCGTACGGGCGTGAACACTGAAGCTTTCTTT
CDR3aa: CASSFRTGVNTEAFF

abundance: -
j_gene: TRBJ1-4
v_gene: TRBV27
d_gene: -
CDR3nt: TGTGCCAGCAGACATGGACAGCACAGCAATGAAAAACTGTTTTTT
CDR3aa: CASRHGQHSNEKLFF

abundance: -
j_gene: TRBJ1-2
v_gene: TRBV25-1
d_gene: -
CDR3nt: TGTGCCAGCAGTGAATCGGGGGCCCACGGTGAGGCAGGGGTCTATGGCTACACCTTC
CDR3aa: CASSESGAHGEAGVYGYTF

abundance: few
j_gene: TRBJ2-1
v_gene: TRBV27
d_gene: -
CDR3nt: TGTGCCAGCATGTGGGGGGGCTACTACAATGAGCAGTTCTTC
CDR3aa: CASMWGGYYNEQFF

abundance: -
j_gene: TRBJ1-1
v_gene: TRBV6-1
d_gene: TRBD1
CDR3nt: TGTGCCCTCGGACAGGGTCTCTTCCCAAACACTGAAGCTTTCTTT
CDR3aa: CALGQGLFPNTEAFF

abundance: many
j_gene: TRBJ2-1
v_gene: TRBV7-2
d_gene: TRBD2
CDR3nt: TGTGCCAGCAGCTTAGAACGGCGGGCTAGCGGGTCGCTTTCCTACAATGAGCAGTTCTTC
CDR3aa: CASSLERRASGSLSYNEQFF

abundance: -
j_gene: TRBJ2-1
v_gene: TRBV12-3/TRBV12-4
d_gene: -
CDR3nt: TGTGCCAGCAGCATAGCGGTTTACAATGAGCAGTTCTTC
CDR3aa: CASSIAVYNEQFF

abundance: few
j_gene: TRBJ1-5
v_gene: TRBV6-1
d_gene: -
CDR3nt: TGTGCCAGCAGTCCGACGGAGGATAGCAATCAGCCCCAGCATTTT
CDR3aa: CASSPTEDSNQPQHF

abundance: -
j_gene: TRBJ2-2
v_gene: TRBV7-6
d_gene: -
CDR3nt: TGTGCCAGCAGCTTAGCAGGGTTTGGCACCGGGGTGCTGTTTTTT
CDR3aa: CASSLAGFGTGVLFF

abundance: few
j_gene: TRBJ2-3
v_gene: TRBV27
d_gene: -
CDR3nt: TGTGCCAGCAGTCAAGGCCCAGCAGTCGGCACAGATACGCAGTATTTT
CDR3aa: CASSQGPAVGTDTQYF

abundance: -
j_gene: TRBJ2-7
v_gene: TRBV7-2
d_gene: -
CDR3nt: TGTGCCAGCAGCTTAGAGGGGAGGTTGAACGAGCAGTACTTC
CDR3aa: CASSLEGRLNEQYF

abundance: few
j_gene: TRBJ1-4
v_gene: TRBV12-3/TRBV12-4
d_gene: -
CDR3nt: TGTGCCAGCAGTTCAGAAGGGAAAAAACTGTTTTTT
CDR3aa: CASSSEGKKLFF

abundance: many
j_gene: TRBJ2-1
v_gene: TRBV7-9
d_gene: -
CDR3nt: TGTGCCAGCAGCCGAGCGAACTACAATGAGCAGTTCTTC
CDR3aa: CASSRANYNEQFF

abundance: -
j_gene: TRBJ2-5
v_gene: TRBV11-2
d_gene: -
CDR3nt: TGTGCCAGCAGCCGATACTGGACTTTCCAAGAGACCCAGTACTTC
CDR3aa: CASSRYWTFQETQYF

abundance: -
j_gene: TRBJ2-5
v_gene: TRBV10-3
d_gene: TRBD2
CDR3nt: TGTGCCATCAGTGAGGGGACTAGCGGGGGCCCTGAAGAAGAGACCCAGTACTTC
CDR3aa: CAISEGTSGGPEEETQYF

abundance: -
j_gene: TRBJ2-3
v_gene: TRBV12-3/TRBV12-4
d_gene: TRBD2
CDR3nt: TGTGCCAGCAGTTTCCTGCCGGGACTAGCGGGGGGGGGCACAGATACGCAGTATTTT
CDR3aa: CASSFLPGLAGGGTDTQYF

abundance: -
j_gene: TRBJ2-1
v_gene: TRBV29-1
d_gene: -
CDR3nt: TGCAGCGTCCTGGACCCCTCCTACAATGAGCAGTTCTTC
CDR3aa: CSVLDPSYNEQFF

abundance: -
j_gene: TRBJ1-1
v_gene: TRBV23-1
d_gene: -
CDR3nt: TGCGCCAGCAGTCAATCGTGGGAGAGGGAGAACACTGAAGCTTTCTTT
CDR3aa: CASSQSWERENTEAFF

abundance: -
j_gene: TRBJ2-7
v_gene: TRBV20-1
d_gene: TRBD1
CDR3nt: TGCAGTGCTAGACCCTACAGGGGAGCCTACGAGCAGTACTTC
CDR3aa: CSARPYRGAYEQYF